These 32 T cell receptor beta chains share one sample of origin, sequenced in a study of identical twins' blood T cells. TCRdb redid the calling of the 5' RACE reads with MiXCR, one entry per CDR3 protein. This table holds fewer than 450,000 distinct CDR3 sequences, more than 25% found once. Sequencing input: PBMCs. The receptors originated from a woman between 18 and 50 years old in good health.

This chain links TRBV9 with TRBJ1-1; D not certain. Trimming left V 0 bases short and J 0 bases short, with 9 bases between. The CDR3 sequence is 15 residues long. Germline assignment: CDR1 SGDLS and CDR2 YYNGEE. The DNA of the CDR3 is TGTGCCAGCAGCGTAGGGACGGTAATGAACACTGAAGCTTTCTTT. This translates into CASSVGTVMNTEAFF.

This clonotype was observed many times. The rearrangement joins TRBV7-9 to TRBJ1-1; D is ambiguous. CDR1 is SEHNR, CDR2 FQNEAQ, per germline (reference sequence). The ends were cut back, 3 bases at V and 5 bases at J, with 10 bases in the middle. This CDR3 has 13 residues. Here the CDR3 reads CASSFISTTEAFF. CDR3 nucleotide sequence: TGTGCCAGCAGCTTCATCTCTACAACTGAAGCTTTCTTT.

The V call is TRBV6-4, the J call TRBJ1-5; D is unclear. CDR1 MRHNA and CDR2 SNTAGT come from the germline V gene. CDR3 size: 14 residues. V lost 2 bases, J lost 9 bases, and 14 bases lay in between. DNA for the CDR3: TGTGCCAGCAGTGACAGGTTGGGATCAGCGCCCCAGCATTTT. Translating gives CASSDRLGSAPQHF.

This rearrangement joins TRBV27 to TRBJ1-1; D gene uncertain. V was cut by 7 bases and J by 0 bases, with 12 bases left in between. This CDR3 is 14 amino acids long. The V gene's germline CDR1 is MNHEY and CDR2 SMNVEV (reference sequence). CDR3 region: CASKIGRLNTEAFF. CDR3 in DNA: TGTGCCAGCAAAATAGGGAGGTTGAACACTGAAGCTTTCTTT.

This clonotype was counted between two and nine times. This sequence joins TRBV5-1 and TRBJ2-7, with D unresolved. V was trimmed by 4 bases and J by 2 bases, leaving 4 bases between them. Per germline, CDR1 SGHRS and CDR2 YFSETQ. This CDR3 has 11 amino acids. The DNA of the CDR3 is TGCGCCAGCAGCGAAGCCTACGAGCAGTACTTC. Amino acid sequence: CASSEAYEQYF.

This clonotype was found a few times. The chain is built from TRBV7-9 and TRBJ1-5; D unclear. CDR3 length equals 13 residues. Germline CDR1 SEHNR, CDR2 FQNEAQ (reference sequence). Trimming took off 5 bases at V and 4 bases at J, with 9 bases between the two ends. The CDR3 DNA reads as TGTGCCAGCAGCACAGAGAGTAATCAGCCCCAGCATTTT. Its translation is CASSTESNQPQHF. Drawing the rest from reference TRBV7-9 and TRBJ1-5, the complete variable domain is DTGVSQNPRHKITKRGQNVTFRCDPISEHNRLYWYRQTLGQGPEFLTYFQNEAQLEKSRLLSDRFSAERPKGSFSTLEIQRTEQGDSAMYLCASSTESNQPQHFGDGTRLSIL.

Notes on this clonotype: One end of the junction varies from germline; a read error may be responsible. V is TRBV19 and J is TRBJ1-6; TRBD1 agrees at 8 bases. Germline V lookup: CDR1 LNHDA, CDR2 SQIVND (reference sequence). The CDR3 covers 14 residues. CDR3 sequence: CACSGQGDNSPLHF. The CDR3 region has the DNA TGTGCCTGTAGTGGACAGGGCGATAATTCGCCCCTCCACTTT.

CDR3 sequence: CSVDYAAFF. The DNA for the CDR3 is TGCAGCGTTGATTATGCGGCTTTCTTT. This sequence joins TRBV29-1 and TRBJ1-1, with D hard to call. The CDR3 is 9 residues long. Per germline, CDR1 SQVTM and CDR2 ANQGSEA. V lost 3 bases, J lost 11 bases, and 7 bases lay in between. Together with reference TRBV29-1 and TRBJ1-1, the CDR3 gives the full variable domain: SAVISQKPSRDICQRGTSLTIQCQVDSQVTMMFWYRQQPGQSLTLIATANQGSEATYESGFVIDKFPISRPNLTFSTLTVSNMSPEDSSIYLCSVDYAAFFGQGTRLTVV.

This clonotype appeared a single time. This rearrangement joins TRBV4-3 to TRBJ1-5; D remains unclear. This CDR3 spans 15 amino acids. Trimming cost V 8 bases and J 0 bases, with 14 bases left between them. Germline V gives CDR1 LGHNA, CDR2 YSLEER. CDR3 sequence: CASSFGPNSNQPQHF. Here the CDR3 DNA reads TGCGCCAGCTCGTTTGGGCCAAATAGCAATCAGCCCCAGCATTTT.

This clonotype showed up just a few times. The chain combines TRBV11-2 with TRBJ2-7; D assignment may be TRBD1 or TRBD2 (5 bases each). CDR1 and CDR2 from the germline V gene are SGHAT and FQNNGV. Trimming removed 0 bases from V and 3 bases from J, with 15 bases in between. This CDR3 is 16 amino acids long. The CDR3 spells CASSLEGDLSGYEQYF. The CDR3 bases are TGTGCCAGCAGCTTAGAGGGGGACCTCTCTGGCTACGAGCAGTACTTC.

This clonotype was observed a handful of times. The junction does not match germline at one end; this may be a read error. The chain joins TRBV11-3 to TRBJ2-2; D might be TRBD2 (6 bases). This CDR3 spans 15 amino acids. Germline V gives CDR1 SGHNT, CDR2 YENEEA. The CDR3 here is CASSLGDSGTSYRLF. CDR3 in DNA: TGTGCCAGCAGCTTGGGGGATTCAGGGACTTCATATCGGCTTTTT.

This clonotype occurred many times. The rearrangement links TRBV7-8 to TRBJ1-5; D perhaps matches TRBD1 (6 bases). The germline gives CDR1 SGHVS, CDR2 FQNEAQ. Trimming shortened V by 5 bases and J by 0 bases, and 14 bases separated the two germline ends. This CDR3 is 16 amino acids long. DNA for the CDR3: TGTGCCAGCAGCCGCCTCCGGGACACTAGCAATCAGCCCCAGCATTTT. The encoded protein is CASSRLRDTSNQPQHF.

This clonotype was counted a few times. The chain is built from TRBV29-1 and TRBJ2-7, with 7 bases matching TRBD2. The V and J ends lost 7 bases and 3 bases, in that order; junction bases with no gene match: 9. This CDR3 region has 13 residues. The germline V gene encodes CDR1 SQVTM and CDR2 ANQGSEA. For the CDR3, the DNA is TGCAGCGCGCTAGCGGCTCCTGTCTACGAGCAGTACTTC. This gives the protein CSALAAPVYEQYF.

This clonotype was counted ten times or more. The genes are TRBV6-5 and TRBJ1-2; perhaps TRBD1 as D (6 bases). Germline assignment: CDR1 MNHEY and CDR2 SVGAGI. The CDR3 is 15 residues long. V shed 4 bases and J shed 4 bases, with 16 bases lying between them. DNA of the CDR3: TGTGCCAGCAGTTTCCGACCCAAGGGGGGCTATGGCTACACCTTC. This encodes CASSFRPKGGYGYTF.

The genes are TRBV6-4 and TRBJ2-1; 7 bases are a match to TRBD2. This CDR3 spans 15 amino acids. The germline gives CDR1 MRHNA, CDR2 SNTAGT. Trimming cost V 1 base and J 2 bases; bases outside gene matches: 2. This chain's CDR3 is CASSDLGGTYNEQFF. CDR3 nucleotide sequence: TGTGCCAGCAGTGACTTGGGGGGGACCTACAATGAGCAGTTCTTC.

This chain links TRBV29-1 with TRBJ2-7; 9 nucleotides line up with TRBD1. The CDR3 sequence is 14 residues long. J gave up 1 base and V 6 bases, and 7 bases lay outside the gene matches. CDR1 and CDR2 from the germline V gene are SQVTM and ANQGSEA. CDR3 protein: CSVARDRASYEQYF. DNA for the CDR3: TGCAGCGTGGCCCGGGACAGGGCTTCCTACGAGCAGTACTTC.

The table lists this clonotype with a few counts. The V and J genes are TRBV20-1 and TRBJ2-1, with TRBD2 matching 10 bases. The J segment lost 8 bases and the V segment lost 3 bases, leaving 10 bases of the junction unmatched. This CDR3 contains 15 residues. Germline V gene sequence: CDR1 DFQATT, CDR2 SNEGSKA (reference sequence). The CDR3 spells CSARSPSGRRHEQFF. In DNA, the CDR3 is TGCAGTGCTAGGTCCCCTAGCGGGAGACGGCATGAGCAGTTCTTC.

This clonotype was observed a handful of times. The chain has TRBV20-1 and TRBJ1-5; D gene unclear. This CDR3 is 15 amino acids long. V lost 0 bases, J lost 7 bases, and 16 bases lay in between. Germline assignment: CDR1 DFQATT and CDR2 SNEGSKA (reference sequence). The chain's CDR3 is CSARDLATAGQPQHF. As DNA, the CDR3 is TGCAGTGCTAGAGACCTTGCAACAGCGGGGCAGCCCCAGCATTTT.

The genes are TRBV11-2 and TRBJ2-1, with 12 positions matching TRBD2. Germline V gives CDR1 SGHAT, CDR2 FQNNGV. V shed 4 bases, J shed 6 bases, and the junction held 7 bases outside the gene matches. This CDR3 contains 16 residues. CDR3 protein: CASSSRLAGVCNEQFF. The CDR3 nucleotides read TGTGCCAGCAGCTCCCGACTAGCGGGAGTATGCAATGAGCAGTTCTTC.

The chain has TRBV29-1 and TRBJ1-4; 7 bases match TRBD1. The V and J ends lost 7 bases and 6 bases, in that order; junction bases with no gene match: 5. Germline values: CDR1 SQVTM, CDR2 ANQGSEA. CDR3 length equals 12 residues. The CDR3 region has the DNA TGCAGCGAGGACAGGAGGGATGAAAAACTGTTTTTT. It is translated as CSEDRRDEKLFF.

This chain joins TRBV20-1 and TRBJ1-3, with 7 bases aligning to TRBD1. Germline CDR1 DFQATT, CDR2 SNEGSKA (reference sequence). The CDR3 loop spans 13 amino acids. V shed 5 bases and J 8 bases; nucleotides not matched to a gene: 9. CDR3 protein: CSAVDRVLDTIYF. The CDR3 DNA reads as TGCAGTGCTGTCGACAGGGTGTTGGACACCATATATTTT.

This chain uses TRBV9 with TRBJ2-2; no reliable D call. V was cut by 0 bases and J by 5 bases, with 14 bases left in between. Looked up from germline, CDR1 is SGDLS and CDR2 is YYNGEE. The CDR3 extends over 16 amino acids. The CDR3 sequence: CASSVGGFSRTGELFF. DNA of the CDR3: TGTGCCAGCAGCGTAGGGGGTTTTAGTCGGACCGGGGAGCTGTTTTTT.

Only a few counts were recorded for this clonotype. The J gene is TRBJ1-4, the V gene TRBV11-2; D might be TRBD1 (6 bases). Per the germline V gene, CDR1 is SGHAT and CDR2 is FQNNGV. V was shortened by 5 bases and J by 3 bases, with 13 bases between the two germline ends. The CDR3 is made up of 15 amino acids. The CDR3 spells CASSHGQISNEKLFF. For the CDR3, the DNA is TGTGCCAGCAGCCACGGACAGATTTCTAATGAAAAACTGTTTTTT.

Notes on this clonotype: Since no conserved phenylalanine or tryptophan closes the CDR3, a read error is the likely cause. V usage is TRBV6-1 and J usage is TRBJ1-5; D uncertain. Looked up from germline, CDR1 is MNHNS and CDR2 is SASEGT. The V end was cut by 3 bases, the J end by 4 bases, with 13 bases between. The CDR3 loop spans 15 amino acids. The CDR3, as DNA: TGTGCCAGCAGTGATTACGGCCATAGTAATCAGCCCCAGCATCTT. It codes for CASSDYGHSNQPQHL.

The chain recombines TRBV5-1 with TRBJ1-1; D not resolved. V was shortened by 4 bases and J by 11 bases, with 15 bases between the two germline ends. The length of the CDR3 is 12 residues. In germline, CDR1 is SGHRS, CDR2 YFSETQ. CDR3 sequence: CASSADGFWAFF. CDR3 DNA: TGCGCCAGCAGCGCCGACGGCTTTTGGGCTTTCTTT.

This clonotype came up a few times. This rearrangement joins TRBV19 to TRBJ1-2; no clear D gene. The CDR3 is 17 residues long. CDR1 and CDR2 from the germline V gene are LNHDA and SQIVND (reference sequence). The V and J ends lost 5 bases and 0 bases respectively, with 19 bases between them. The CDR3 region is CASSPFRAGNSNYGYTF. CDR3 sequence (DNA): TGTGCCAGTAGTCCATTTCGGGCGGGCAACTCTAACTATGGCTACACCTTC.

The chain uses TRBV10-3 and TRBJ1-1; D is possibly TRBD1 (5 bases). There are 16 residues in the CDR3. Trimming cost V 1 base and J 4 bases, with 16 bases left between them. Germline V gene sequence: CDR1 ENHRY, CDR2 SYGVKD. The CDR3 loop reads CAISEWGREVFTEAFF. CDR3 in DNA: TGTGCCATCAGTGAGTGGGGCCGGGAGGTCTTCACTGAAGCTTTCTTT.

This clonotype was seen a single time. This chain connects TRBV12-5 to TRBJ2-2; TRBD1 is a possible D gene (5 bases). Per germline, CDR1 LGHNT and CDR2 FRNRAP. Trimming stripped 0 bases from V and 0 bases from J, with 11 bases between. The CDR3 length is 17 residues. The CDR3 DNA follows: TGTGCTAGTGGTTTGGTACAGGACCCCTCGAACACCGGGGAGCTGTTTTTT. Translation: CASGLVQDPSNTGELFF. Drawing the rest from reference TRBV12-5 and TRBJ2-2, the complete variable domain is DARVTQTPRHKVTEMGQEVTMRCQPILGHNTVFWYRQTMMQGLELLAYFRNRAPLDDSGMPKDRFSAEMPDATLATLKIQPSEPRDSAVYFCASGLVQDPSNTGELFFGEGSRLTVL.

The genes are TRBV11-1 and TRBJ2-3; D possibly corresponds to TRBD2 (6 bases). The CDR3 consists of 14 residues. The germline V and J ends were trimmed by 5 bases and 2 bases, with 11 bases remaining between them. CDR1 and CDR2 from the germline V gene are SGHAT and FQDESV (reference sequence). The CDR3 protein is CASSEGLYTDTQYF. The DNA for the CDR3 is TGTGCCAGCAGCGAGGGACTTTACACAGATACGCAGTATTTT. The entire variable domain, with the rest obtained from reference TRBV11-1 and TRBJ2-3, is as follows: EAEVAQSPRYKITEKSQAVAFWCDPISGHATLYWYRQILGQGPELLVQFQDESVVDDSQLPKDRFSAERLKGVDSTLKIQPAELGDSAMYLCASSEGLYTDTQYFGPGTRLTVL.

This clonotype was seen only a few times. The chain is built from TRBV11-3 and TRBJ2-3; no clear D gene. Germline V gene lookup returns CDR1 SGHNT and CDR2 YENEEA. V lost 5 bases and J lost 7, with 10 bases in between. CDR3 length equals 12 residues. CDR3 amino acids: CASSPGRNTQYF. The CDR3 nucleotides are TGTGCCAGCAGCCCCGGAAGGAATACGCAGTATTTT.

The chain employs TRBV19 and TRBJ2-1; either TRBD1 or TRBD2 may supply D (5 bases each). CDR3 length: 13 amino acids. The germline CDR1 and CDR2 sequences are LNHDA and SQIVND (reference sequence). The V gene lost 1 base and the J gene lost 9 bases, with 10 bases spanning the gap. The CDR3 here is CASSIVGDGEQFF. Written as DNA, the CDR3 is TGTGCCAGTAGTATAGTTGGGGACGGTGAGCAGTTCTTC.

This clonotype showed up just a few times. The V gene is TRBV7-9, the J gene TRBJ1-1; TRBD1 matches 10 bases. Losses at the gene ends were 5 bases for V and 5 bases for J; bases not matched to a gene: 8. This CDR3 spans 15 amino acids. Germline V gene data show CDR1 as SEHNR and CDR2 as FQNEAQ (reference sequence). The CDR3 region has the DNA TGTGCCAGCAGCCCCCGGACAGGGGGTTATACTGAAGCTTTCTTT. It is translated as CASSPRTGGYTEAFF.